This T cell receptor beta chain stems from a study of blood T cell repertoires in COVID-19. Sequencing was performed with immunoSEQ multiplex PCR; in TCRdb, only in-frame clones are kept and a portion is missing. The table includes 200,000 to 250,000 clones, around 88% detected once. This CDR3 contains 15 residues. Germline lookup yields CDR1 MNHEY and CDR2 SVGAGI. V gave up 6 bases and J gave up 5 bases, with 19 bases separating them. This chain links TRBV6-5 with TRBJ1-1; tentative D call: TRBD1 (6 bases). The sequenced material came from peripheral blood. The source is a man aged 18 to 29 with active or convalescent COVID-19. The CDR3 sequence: CASRSDHRDLTEAFF. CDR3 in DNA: TGTGCCAGCAGATCCGACCACAGGGATTTAACTGAAGCTTTCTTT.